These T cell receptor beta chains were read from a single sample in a study of cytomegalovirus exposure and HLA in healthy donors. Clones were sequenced by immunoSEQ multiplex PCR, and TCRdb holds only the in-frame ones, with some missing. The table shows about 130,000 clones, with 79% occurring only once. Sequenced sample: PBMCs. These receptors all come from a man between 40 and 49 years old in good health and CMV-seropositive. CDR3s include the opening cysteine and the closing phenylalanine or tryptophan. A D gene is named only where the DNA matches it firmly.

v_call: TRBV7-9; d_call: NA; cdr3_length: 12; j_call: TRBJ2-5; cdr3_aa: CVSQNQWETQYF; cdr3_nt: TGTGTCAGTCAGAACCAATGGGAGACCCAGTACTTC
v_call: TRBV27; d_call: TRBD2; cdr3_length: 15; j_call: TRBJ2-5; cdr3_aa: CASSFSISGRETQYF; cdr3_nt: TGTGCCAGCAGTTTCAGTATTAGCGGGAGAGAGACCCAGTACTTC
v_call: TRBV18; d_call: TRBD2; cdr3_length: 12; j_call: TRBJ2-1; cdr3_aa: CASSPQRESGFF; cdr3_nt: TGTGCCAGCTCACCCCAGCGGGAGTCGGGGTTCTTC
v_call: TRBV29-1; d_call: TRBD1; cdr3_length: 13; j_call: TRBJ1-1; cdr3_aa: CSVVGTEVTEAFF; cdr3_nt: TGCAGCGTTGTGGGGACAGAAGTCACTGAAGCTTTCTTT
v_call: TRBV15; d_call: TRBD2; cdr3_length: 15; j_call: TRBJ2-7; cdr3_aa: CATSRALAGGYEQYF; cdr3_nt: TGTGCCACCAGCAGGGCCCTCGCGGGAGGGTACGAGCAGTACTTC
v_call: TRBV5-1; d_call: TRBD1; cdr3_length: 14; j_call: TRBJ1-1; cdr3_aa: CASSGAGGYTEAFF; cdr3_nt: TGCGCCAGCAGCGGAGCAGGGGGCTACACTGAAGCTTTCTTT
v_call: TRBV21-1; d_call: NA; cdr3_length: 18; j_call: TRBJ2-2; cdr3_aa: CASSKPWDRGRGTGELFF; cdr3_nt: TGTGCCAGCAGCAAACCGTGGGACAGGGGGCGCGGGACCGGGGAGCTGTTTTTT
v_call: TRBV7-9; d_call: NA; cdr3_length: 14; j_call: TRBJ2-7; cdr3_aa: CASSSGGLGREQYF; cdr3_nt: TGTGCCAGCAGCTCCGGAGGGTTGGGGAGGGAGCAGTACTTC
v_call: TRBV6-1; d_call: NA; cdr3_length: 13; j_call: TRBJ2-1; cdr3_aa: CASSEGVDNEQFF; cdr3_nt: TGTGCCAGCAGTGAGGGAGTGGACAATGAGCAGTTCTTC
v_call: TRBV9; d_call: TRBD1; cdr3_length: 14; j_call: TRBJ2-7; cdr3_aa: CASGTGTGSYEQYF; cdr3_nt: TGTGCCAGCGGAACCGGGACAGGGTCCTACGAGCAGTACTTC
v_call: TRBV27; d_call: NA; cdr3_length: 13; j_call: TRBJ1-1; cdr3_aa: CASSQTGYSEAFF; cdr3_nt: TGTGCCAGCAGTCAAACAGGGTACTCTGAAGCTTTCTTT
v_call: TRBV9; d_call: NA; cdr3_length: 14; j_call: TRBJ1-1; cdr3_aa: CASAGRGTNTEAFF; cdr3_nt: TGTGCCAGCGCAGGGCGGGGAACGAACACTGAAGCTTTCTTT
v_call: TRBV19; d_call: NA; cdr3_length: 18; j_call: TRBJ2-7; cdr3_aa: CASSLGLATAPSPYEQYF; cdr3_nt: TGTGCCAGTTCCCTAGGGCTAGCGACAGCTCCTAGCCCCTACGAGCAGTACTTC
v_call: TRBV5-1; d_call: TRBD2; cdr3_length: 16; j_call: TRBJ2-3; cdr3_aa: CASSLDRAGPLNTQYF; cdr3_nt: TGCGCCAGCAGCTTGGATAGAGCGGGGCCCTTGAATACGCAGTATTTT
v_call: TRBV2; d_call: TRBD1; cdr3_length: 13; j_call: TRBJ1-1; cdr3_aa: CASSPRQGTEAFF; cdr3_nt: TGTGCCAGCAGTCCACGACAGGGGACTGAAGCTTTCTTT
v_call: TRBV19; d_call: NA; cdr3_length: 13; j_call: TRBJ2-7; cdr3_aa: CASSTGLSYEQYF; cdr3_nt: TGTGCCAGTAGTACGGGACTCTCCTACGAGCAGTACTTC
v_call: TRBV5-1; d_call: TRBD2; cdr3_length: 15; j_call: TRBJ2-1; cdr3_aa: CASSSRLAGRNEQFF; cdr3_nt: TGCGCCAGCAGCTCAAGACTAGCGGGAAGGAATGAGCAGTTCTTC
v_call: TRBV10-3; d_call: NA; cdr3_length: 14; j_call: TRBJ2-7; cdr3_aa: CAIKISLDVYEQYF; cdr3_nt: TGTGCCATCAAGATTAGCCTAGATGTTTACGAGCAGTACTTC